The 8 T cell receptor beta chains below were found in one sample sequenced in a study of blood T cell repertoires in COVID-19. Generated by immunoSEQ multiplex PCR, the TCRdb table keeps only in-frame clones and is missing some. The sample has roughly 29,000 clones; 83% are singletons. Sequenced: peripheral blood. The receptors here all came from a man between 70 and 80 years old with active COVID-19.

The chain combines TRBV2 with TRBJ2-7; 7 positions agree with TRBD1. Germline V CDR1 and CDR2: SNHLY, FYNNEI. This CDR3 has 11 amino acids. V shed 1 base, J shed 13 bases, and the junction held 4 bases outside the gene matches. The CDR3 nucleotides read TGTGCCAGCAGTGAAGATAGGGACAGATACTTC. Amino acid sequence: CASSEDRDRYF.

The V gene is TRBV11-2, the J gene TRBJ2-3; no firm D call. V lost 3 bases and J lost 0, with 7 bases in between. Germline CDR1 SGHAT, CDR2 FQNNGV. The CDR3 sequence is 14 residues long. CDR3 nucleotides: TGTGCCAGCAGCTTCCTAACTAGCACAGATACGCAGTATTTT. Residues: CASSFLTSTDTQYF.

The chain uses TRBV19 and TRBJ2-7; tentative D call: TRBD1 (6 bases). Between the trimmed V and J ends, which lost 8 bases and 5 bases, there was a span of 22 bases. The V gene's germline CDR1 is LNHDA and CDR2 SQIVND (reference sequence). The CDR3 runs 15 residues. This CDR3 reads CASQGRAGAFDEQYF. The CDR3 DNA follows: TGTGCCAGTCAAGGGCGAGCAGGGGCTTTTGACGAGCAGTACTTC.

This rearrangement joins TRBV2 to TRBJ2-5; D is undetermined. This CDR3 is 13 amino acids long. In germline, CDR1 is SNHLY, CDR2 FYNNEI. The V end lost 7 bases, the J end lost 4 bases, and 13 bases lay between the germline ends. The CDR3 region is CASTRGQRETQYF. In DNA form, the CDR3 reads TGTGCCAGCACGAGAGGCCAGAGAGAGACCCAGTACTTC.

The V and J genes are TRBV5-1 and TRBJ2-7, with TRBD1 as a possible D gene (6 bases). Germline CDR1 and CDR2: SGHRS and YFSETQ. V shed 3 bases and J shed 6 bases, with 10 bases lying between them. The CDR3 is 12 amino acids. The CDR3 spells CASSYGQSEQYF. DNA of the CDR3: TGCGCCAGCAGCTACGGACAGTCCGAGCAGTACTTC. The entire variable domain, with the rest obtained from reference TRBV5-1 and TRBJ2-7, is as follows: KAGVTQTPRYLIKTRGQQVTLSCSPISGHRSVSWYQQTPGQGLQFLFEYFSETQRNKGNFPGRFSGRQFSNSRSEMNVSTLELGDSALYLCASSYGQSEQYFGPGTRLTVT.

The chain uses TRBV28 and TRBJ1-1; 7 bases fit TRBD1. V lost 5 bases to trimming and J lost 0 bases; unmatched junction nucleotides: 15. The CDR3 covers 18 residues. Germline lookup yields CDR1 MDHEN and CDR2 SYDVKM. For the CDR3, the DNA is TGTGCCAGCAGTCTGGATCCACACAGACAGGGATTGAACACTGAAGCTTTCTTT. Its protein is CASSLDPHRQGLNTEAFF.

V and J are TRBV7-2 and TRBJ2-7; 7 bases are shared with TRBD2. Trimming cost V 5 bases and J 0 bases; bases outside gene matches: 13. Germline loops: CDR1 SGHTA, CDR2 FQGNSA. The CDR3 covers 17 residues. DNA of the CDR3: TGTGCCAGCAGCCAATCGGAAGAGCGGGGCCTCTCCTACGAGCAGTACTTC. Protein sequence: CASSQSEERGLSYEQYF.

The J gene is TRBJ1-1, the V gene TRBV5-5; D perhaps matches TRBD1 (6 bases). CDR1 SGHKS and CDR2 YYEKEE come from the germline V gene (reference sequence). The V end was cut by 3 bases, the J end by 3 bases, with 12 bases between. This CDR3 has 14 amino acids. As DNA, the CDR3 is TGTGCCAGCAGCTGGGGGGGCCTGTACACTGAAGCTTTCTTT. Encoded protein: CASSWGGLYTEAFF.